This TCR beta chain was identified during a study of T-cell reconstitution after alpha-beta-depleted transplantation in children listed by TCRdb under 2016. Some background on the complete study: Using TCR repertoire profiling, the study followed T-cell immune reconstitution in a quantitative way in children after TCRalphabeta/CD19-depleted allogeneic hematopoietic cell transplantation.

This clonotype was seen many times. The target of this receptor is not known. The record has no base qualities; no much larger clone is one base away. The V and J ends are trimmed by 10 bases and 1 base, leaving 7 bases between them. CDR1 and CDR2 are read off the germline V gene (reference sequence) as SEHNR and FQNEAQ. Measured from the cysteine to the phenylalanine, the CDR3 is 11 residues long. The read is trimmed to its CDR3 DNA, 33 bases read in frame from base 1. The library was obtained by PCR. Sequencing instrument: Illumina HiSeq 2500. Molecular barcoding was employed in the preparation of TCR libraries, with unique molecular identifiers being used to normalize TCRbeta repertoire quantification. The public reads were reprocessed in TCRdb via fastp at Q25 and MiXCR, keeping in-frame beta chains. Rows with one shared CDR3 protein collapse into an entry with the most common genes and DNA. The sample data list 83,000 or so distinct CDR3 sequences, and roughly 8.8% of these were observed just once. Of the sample, 5.5% to 8.5% falls within the top ten clones.

The material was PBMCs from the stem cell graft donor, obtained from the stem cell graft. This chain joins TRBV7-9 to TRBJ2-5; there is no confident call for the D gene. The clonotype comes from a human donor who donated a stem cell graft to a child with congenital amegakaryocytic thrombocytopenia. The CDR3: CATATQETQYF. At the DNA level, the sequence is TGTGCCACAGCGACCCAAGAGACCCAGTACTTC.